This TCR beta chain was profiled in a study of cytomegalovirus exposure and HLA in healthy donors. Germline V CDR1 and CDR2: SGHKS, YYEKEE (reference sequence). This CDR3 contains 15 residues. With 4 bases clipped from V and 1 base from J, the junction kept 4 bases outside the gene matches. The PCR used 60 Vbeta and 13 Jbeta primers. Some clones are missing from TCRdb's copy, which holds only in-frame ones; the method was immunoSEQ multiplex PCR. The sample has approximately 170,000 clones; approximately 83% are singletons. Source material: PBMCs. The TCR comes from a boy aged 2-9 years in good health and CMV-seronegative. V gene TRBV5-5 combines with J gene TRBJ1-5; 8 positions match TRBD1. The CDR3 loop is CASSAGQASNQPQHF. Here the CDR3 DNA reads TGTGCCAGCAGCGCGGGACAGGCAAGCAATCAGCCCCAGCATTTT.